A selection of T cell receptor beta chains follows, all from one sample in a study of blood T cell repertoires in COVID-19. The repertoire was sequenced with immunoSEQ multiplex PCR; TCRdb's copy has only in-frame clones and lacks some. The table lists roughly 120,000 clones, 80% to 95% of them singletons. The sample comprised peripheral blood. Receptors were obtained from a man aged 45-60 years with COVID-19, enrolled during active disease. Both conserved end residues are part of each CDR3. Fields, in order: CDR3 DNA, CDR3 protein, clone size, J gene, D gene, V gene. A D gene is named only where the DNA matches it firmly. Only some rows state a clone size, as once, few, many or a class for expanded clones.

TGTGCCAGTACCGGGACAGCCCCTGGCGGGGAGCTGTTTTTT CASTGTAPGGELFF - TRBJ2-2 TRBD1 TRBV19
TGTGCCAGCAGTCTTAACAGGGGATTCAATCAGCCCCAGCATTTT CASSLNRGFNQPQHF - TRBJ1-5 TRBD1 TRBV28
TGTGCCAGTTCTCAGGGGAACACTGAAGCTTTCTTT CASSQGNTEAFF - TRBJ1-1 - TRBV18
TGTGCCAGCAGGCGTCCCGGGACAGGGGAAGATACGCAGTATTTT CASRRPGTGEDTQYF once TRBJ2-3 TRBD1 TRBV27
TGTGCCAGCAGTTCTTCCGGGACAGGGTCGGCTGAGCAGTTCTTC CASSSSGTGSAEQFF - TRBJ2-1 TRBD1 TRBV6-5
TGTGCCAGCAGCCAAGATTTACGGGGGAATCAGCCCCAGCATTTT CASSQDLRGNQPQHF - TRBJ1-5 - TRBV3-1/TRBV3-2
TGTGCCAGCAGCGCCGGAGGCAATCAGCCCCAGCATTTT CASSAGGNQPQHF - TRBJ1-5 - TRBV9
TGTGCCAGCAGCCAAGGGGCTGCGAGTTATGGCTACACCTTC CASSQGAASYGYTF - TRBJ1-2 - TRBV4-2
TGTGCCAGCAGTGAGGCAGGGGAGAACACTGAAGCTTTCTTT CASSEAGENTEAFF - TRBJ1-1 - TRBV6-1
TGTGCCAGCAGTTCGGGACAGGGGGGACCCCAGTACTTC CASSSGQGGPQYF - TRBJ2-5 TRBD1 TRBV28
TGCGCCAGCAGCCAAGATTCGTTGAATCCGAATATGGGGGCCCCTGGCTACACCTTC CASSQDSLNPNMGAPGYTF - TRBJ1-2 - TRBV4-1
TGTGCCAGCAGCTTGTCGGTCGTCGGGACCGGGGAGCTGTTTTTT CASSLSVVGTGELFF - TRBJ2-2 - TRBV5-4
TGTGCCAGCAGTTTTGGCGGGAGGGAGCAGTTCTTC CASSFGGREQFF - TRBJ2-1 TRBD2 TRBV28
TGCAGCGTTGAAGAACAGGGTTGGGGCTACACCTTC CSVEEQGWGYTF - TRBJ1-2 - TRBV29-1
TGTGCCAGCAGCCCCATGGGGGGGACTAATGAAAAACTGTTTTTT CASSPMGGTNEKLFF - TRBJ1-4 - TRBV3-1/TRBV3-2
TGTGCCAGTAGTATTGGAGGGACCGGGGAGCTGTTTTTT CASSIGGTGELFF - TRBJ2-2 - TRBV19
TGTGCCACCCGCCGAGAACAGGGGGCTTCAAGGAACCCCTACGAGCAGTACTTC CATRREQGASRNPYEQYF - TRBJ2-7 TRBD1 TRBV24-1
TGTGCCAGCAGCGTTTCGGGAGACAGGGGCCATCAGCCCCAGCATTTT CASSVSGDRGHQPQHF - TRBJ1-5 TRBD1 TRBV7-2
TGTGCCAGCAGTTGGACAGGGGTCTCCACTGAAGCTTTCTTT CASSWTGVSTEAFF - TRBJ1-1 TRBD1 TRBV27
TGTGCCAGTAGTATATTAGGGTTAAGCGGGAGACCCACCGGGGAGCTGTTTTTT CASSILGLSGRPTGELFF - TRBJ2-2 TRBD2 TRBV19
TGTGCCAGCAGCGTAGACAGGGTTCAAGAGACCCAGTACTTC CASSVDRVQETQYF - TRBJ2-5 - TRBV9
TGTGCCAGTATTCCGGGGGGCGCGCAGACCCAGTACTTC CASIPGGAQTQYF - TRBJ2-5 - TRBV19
TGTGCCAGCAGTTTACCCCAGGAGAACACTGAAGCTTTCTTT CASSLPQENTEAFF - TRBJ1-1 - TRBV28
TGTGCCAGCAGTTTCCCCGGGACAGGGGACACCGGGGAGCTGTTTTTT CASSFPGTGDTGELFF - TRBJ2-2 TRBD1 TRBV28
TGTGCCAGCAGTTTCGGGGGGAACACTGAAGCTTTCTTT CASSFGGNTEAFF - TRBJ1-1 - TRBV6-5
TGTGCCAGCAGCATCCGCCGGGGACAGGGGGGCACTGAAGCTTTCTTT CASSIRRGQGGTEAFF - TRBJ1-1 - TRBV21-1
TGTGCCAGCAGCCAAGCACTAGCGGGAGGAAGAGAGACCCAGTACTTC CASSQALAGGRETQYF - TRBJ2-5 TRBD2 TRBV3-1/TRBV3-2
TGTGCCAGCTCACCTTCGACAGGGGATACGCAGTATTTT CASSPSTGDTQYF - TRBJ2-3 TRBD1 TRBV18
TGTGCCAGCAGCTCCCGCGGTGGGTTCAATGAGCAGTTCTTC CASSSRGGFNEQFF - TRBJ2-1 - TRBV21-1
TGTGCCAGCAGCCAAGGGGGACAGGTCGAAAAACTGTTTTTT CASSQGGQVEKLFF - TRBJ1-4 TRBD1 TRBV28
TGTGCCAGCAGCGGCCTGACAGGGATCTTTTTAAACACTGAAGCTTTCTTT CASSGLTGIFLNTEAFF few TRBJ1-1 TRBD1 TRBV5-8
TGTGCCAGCTCACCAGCAGGGGTAAAGAATCAGCCCCAGCATTTT CASSPAGVKNQPQHF - TRBJ1-5 - TRBV18
TGTGCCAGCAGCTTAGTGCTTGGGGGCGGCTACACCTTC CASSLVLGGGYTF - TRBJ1-2 - TRBV7-2
TGTGCCAGCAGCCAAGATAGACTGCCCACCGGGGAGCTGTTTTTT CASSQDRLPTGELFF - TRBJ2-2 - TRBV4-2
TGTGCCAGTAACGACGGGAACTCTGGAAACACCATATATTTT CASNDGNSGNTIYF - TRBJ1-3 - TRBV19
TGTGCCAGCTCACCACCGGGCAGCCTTGCAACTAATGAAAAACTGTTTTTT CASSPPGSLATNEKLFF - TRBJ1-4 - TRBV18
TGTGCCATCACCGTTGACAGGGCCAACTATGGCTACACCTTC CAITVDRANYGYTF - TRBJ1-2 TRBD1 TRBV10-3
TGCGCCAGCAGCCCTGACAGAATACGGGCCGAGCAGTACTTC CASSPDRIRAEQYF once TRBJ2-7 - TRBV4-3
TGTGCCAGCAGCCAAGCACGGGATCAGCCCCAGCATTTT CASSQARDQPQHF - TRBJ1-5 - TRBV3-1/TRBV3-2
TGTGCCAGTAGTATCCCGGTCGTCAATGAGCAGTTCTTC CASSIPVVNEQFF few TRBJ2-1 - TRBV19
TGTGCCAGCAGCTTTTCCGTACAGGGGACCGGGGAGCTGTTTTTT CASSFSVQGTGELFF - TRBJ2-2 TRBD1 TRBV7-9
TGTGCCAGCAGCGTAGGTCGCACAGGGGATGACACAGATACGCAGTATTTT CASSVGRTGDDTDTQYF few TRBJ2-3 TRBD1 TRBV9
TGTGCCAGCAAAAACGTGGGCAGCAATCAGCCCCAGCATTTT CASKNVGSNQPQHF - TRBJ1-5 - TRBV28
TGTGCCAGCAGCGTAGCGGGGGGCCACGGGGAGCTGTTTTTT CASSVAGGHGELFF once TRBJ2-2 - TRBV9
TGTGCCAGCACTGGAATAGCGGGCGTGCCCTACGAGCAGTACTTC CASTGIAGVPYEQYF - TRBJ2-7 TRBD2 TRBV2
TGTGCCAGCAGCGTAGAACAGGGAAGCGATGAGCAGTTCTTC CASSVEQGSDEQFF - TRBJ2-1 - TRBV9
TGCGCCAGCAGCTTGGCCTTGGGGGCCGGGGGGACTGAAGCTTTCTTT CASSLALGAGGTEAFF - TRBJ1-1 - TRBV5-1
TGTGCCAGCAGTCTTGGGCGTCCGGATACGCAGTATTTT CASSLGRPDTQYF - TRBJ2-3 - TRBV6-5
TGTGCCAGCAACAACAGGGGGTTAAACACTGAAGCTTTCTTT CASNNRGLNTEAFF once TRBJ1-1 TRBD1 TRBV11-2
TGTGCCAGCAGCCAAAGGGGGATACTAGCGGGATCCCACAATGAGCAGTTCTTC CASSQRGILAGSHNEQFF - TRBJ2-1 TRBD2 TRBV3-1/TRBV3-2
TGTGCCAGCAGCCCCTTGGGCAGGGGGGAAACCGGGGAGCTGTTTTTT CASSPLGRGETGELFF - TRBJ2-2 - TRBV14
TGTGCCAGCAGCTTAGTGGCGGGAGAGGGCTACAATGAGCAGTTCTTC CASSLVAGEGYNEQFF - TRBJ2-1 TRBD2 TRBV7-2
TGTGCCAGCAGTGAACACAGGCGTCCCCCGAACACCGGGGAGCTGTTTTTT CASSEHRRPPNTGELFF - TRBJ2-2 - TRBV6-1
TGCGCCAGCAGCCAAGGAAGGGGTGGCGATACGCAGTATTTT CASSQGRGGDTQYF - TRBJ2-3 - TRBV4-1
TGTGCCAGCAGCTTGGGAGCGGGAGGTATGGGCTACGAGCAGTACTTC CASSLGAGGMGYEQYF - TRBJ2-7 TRBD2 TRBV5-4
TGTGCCAGCTCTCTCGGGACTAGCGGGAGGGGGCGTGAGACCCAGTACTTC CASSLGTSGRGRETQYF - TRBJ2-5 TRBD2 TRBV18